The 32 T cell receptor beta chains below were found in one sample sequenced in a study of T cell changes during pregnancy in multiple sclerosis. TCRdb's copy holds only in-frame clones and misses some; the assay was immunoSEQ multiplex PCR. The sample records 45,000 to 55,000 clones, about 90% being singletons. Sequences were derived from CD4+ T cells from peripheral blood mononuclear cells, sampled after pregnancy. These receptors all come from a female donor in good health, enrolled as a control in a pregnancy study.

This rearrangement joins TRBV5-5 to TRBJ1-1; weak D call: TRBD1 (6 bases). CDR1 is SGHKS, CDR2 YYEKEE, per germline (reference sequence). The CDR3 runs to 16 residues. V was pared by 2 bases and J by 1 base, with 15 bases between. The CDR3 loop is CASSLVRGSANTEAFF. The CDR3 nucleotides read TGTGCCAGCAGCTTAGTCAGGGGTTCGGCGAACACTGAAGCTTTCTTT.

The chain has TRBV11-2 and TRBJ1-4, with D maybe TRBD1 (5 bases). This CDR3 is built from 15 residues. Germline CDR1 reads SGHAT; CDR2 reads FQNNGV. Trimming removed 3 bases at V and 4 bases at J, with 12 bases between. CDR3 residues: CASSFLRDLNEKLFF. The DNA for the CDR3 is TGTGCCAGCAGCTTTTTGCGGGACCTTAATGAAAAACTGTTTTTT.

The chain links TRBV18 to TRBJ1-6; D gene uncertain. Per germline, CDR1 KGHSH and CDR2 LQKENI. Deletions cut 4 bases from V and 4 bases from J, with 8 bases between. CDR3 length: 14 residues. Here the CDR3 reads CASSQGEYNSPLHF. CDR3 coding DNA: TGTGCCAGCTCACAGGGAGAGTATAATTCACCCCTCCACTTT.

The rearrangement links TRBV2 to TRBJ1-5; D is ambiguous. V lost 5 bases, J lost 9 bases, and 14 bases lay in between. The CDR3 is 13 residues long. Per germline, CDR1 SNHLY and CDR2 FYNNEI. CDR3 protein: CASSMEVGSPQHF. The DNA for the CDR3 is TGTGCCAGCAGTATGGAGGTCGGTTCGCCCCAGCATTTT.

This sequence joins TRBV5-1 and TRBJ2-1, with 11 positions matching TRBD2. The CDR3 spans 19 residues. Unmatched junction bases numbered 12, after V lost 1 base and J lost 3 bases. Germline CDR1 SGHRS, CDR2 YFSETQ. This chain's CDR3 is CASSLRPKASGGFYNEQFF. The CDR3 DNA reads as TGCGCCAGCAGCTTGAGACCCAAGGCTAGCGGGGGGTTCTACAATGAGCAGTTCTTC.

This clone has only one observation. V gene TRBV11-2 combines with J gene TRBJ1-2; 10 bases align to TRBD1. V dropped 2 bases and J dropped 8; count of bases not matched to a gene: 11. Germline values: CDR1 SGHAT, CDR2 FQNNGV. The CDR3 is 16 residues long. The CDR3 region has the DNA TGTGCCAGCAGCTTAATTCGGGACAGGGGTAAACGGGGCTACACCTTC. Translating gives CASSLIRDRGKRGYTF.

The CDR3 sequence: CASSLGGSAFF. CDR3 coding DNA: TGTGCCAGCAGTCTGGGGGGTTCAGCTTTCTTT. The J gene is TRBJ1-1, the V gene TRBV28; TRBD1 might be the D (5 bases). CDR1 and CDR2 from the germline V gene are MDHEN and SYDVKM. Trimming cost V 5 bases and J 10 bases, with 11 bases left between them. There are 11 residues in the CDR3.

This clone appeared once. The chain combines TRBV14 with TRBJ2-7, with TRBD1 matching 7 bases. Germline CDR1 and CDR2: SGHDN and FVKESK. After removal of 3 bases from V and 6 bases from J, the junction contained 8 bases not matched to a gene. The CDR3 consists of 14 residues. CDR3 sequence (DNA): TGTGCCAGCAGCCAGACAATTCAGGGGGTCGAGCAGTACTTC. Residues: CASSQTIQGVEQYF.

The chain recombines TRBV18 with TRBJ1-1, with 9 positions matching TRBD1. V lost 3 bases, J lost 2 bases, and 1 base stayed unmatched. The CDR3 consists of 14 residues. Germline V gene lookup returns CDR1 KGHSH and CDR2 LQKENI. This CDR3 reads CASSPTGGNTEAFF. The CDR3 nucleotides read TGTGCCAGCTCACCGACAGGGGGAAACACTGAAGCTTTCTTT.

This chain links TRBV25-1 with TRBJ1-5; tentatively, D is TRBD1 (5 bases). This CDR3 is 14 amino acids long. V was cut by 9 bases and J by 3 bases, with 15 bases left in between. Looked up from germline, CDR1 is MGHDK and CDR2 is SYGVNS. CDR3 sequence: CASTGPGNNQPQHF. CDR3 coding DNA: TGTGCCAGTACGGGCCCAGGGAACAATCAGCCCCAGCATTTT.

The chain carries TRBV13 and TRBJ1-6; possibly TRBD1 for D (6 bases). This CDR3 is built from 14 residues. With 2 bases removed from V and 13 bases from J, the gap between germline ends came to 15 bases. Germline-derived CDR1 and CDR2 are PRHDT and FYEKMQ (reference sequence). The CDR3 loop is CASSLRQGQGPLHF. The DNA for the CDR3 is TGTGCCAGCAGCTTACGCCAGGGGCAAGGCCCCCTCCACTTT.

J is TRBJ1-1 and V is TRBV5-8; the match to TRBD1 covers 10 bases. The CDR3 runs to 14 residues. The germline gives CDR1 SGHTS, CDR2 YDEGEE. Trimming at V came to 4 bases and at J to 4 bases, leaving 4 bases not matched to a gene. DNA of the CDR3: TGTGCCAGCAGCCGGGGACAGGGGCCCACTGAAGCTTTCTTT. Encoded protein: CASSRGQGPTEAFF.

The rearrangement links TRBV2 to TRBJ2-7, with 10 bases that match TRBD1. Germline lookup yields CDR1 SNHLY and CDR2 FYNNEI. V was pared by 8 bases and J by 1 base, with 2 bases of the junction left unmatched. CDR3 length: 13 amino acids. The CDR3 nucleotides are TGTGCCAGCCGGGACAGGGGTTCCTACGAGCAGTACTTC. It codes for CASRDRGSYEQYF.

The chain combines TRBV5-1 with TRBJ1-1; the D is unclear. Trimming pared 3 bases from V and 4 bases from J, leaving 22 bases between. Germline V CDR1 and CDR2: SGHRS, YFSETQ. The CDR3 extends over 17 amino acids. The CDR3 sequence is CASSSKEGRSLRTEAFF. The CDR3 DNA reads TGCGCCAGCAGCTCGAAGGAGGGTAGGTCCCTACGCACTGAAGCTTTCTTT.

This clone was seen a single time. V gene TRBV6-1 combines with J gene TRBJ2-3, with D maybe TRBD2 (5 bases). V gave up 1 base and J gave up 5 bases, with 7 bases separating them. The CDR3 spans 13 residues. CDR1 and CDR2 (germline): MNHNS, SASEGT. CDR3 sequence (DNA): TGTGCCAGCAGTGAAGTACGGGGAGATACGCAGTATTTT. Translation: CASSEVRGDTQYF.

This clone was recorded once. This chain joins TRBV28 and TRBJ2-5; possibly TRBD1 for D (5 bases). CDR1 MDHEN and CDR2 SYDVKM come from the germline V gene. V shed 8 bases and J shed 1 base, with 17 bases lying between them. CDR3 length: 15 amino acids. This CDR3 is CASSGWGIGQETQYF. CDR3 nucleotides: TGTGCCAGCTCAGGGTGGGGAATCGGCCAAGAGACCCAGTACTTC.

In this sample, this clone turned up a few times. The V gene is TRBV7-8, the J gene TRBJ1-1; D ambiguous. V dropped 1 base and J dropped 4 bases, with 7 bases sitting between them. Germline CDR1 and CDR2: SGHVS and FQNEAQ. The CDR3 contains 13 residues. The CDR3 here is CASSLGSGTEAFF. DNA of the CDR3: TGTGCCAGCAGCTTAGGCAGTGGCACTGAAGCTTTCTTT.

The chain is built from TRBV6-5 and TRBJ2-7; tentative D call: TRBD1 (7 bases). Germline V gene lookup returns CDR1 MNHEY and CDR2 SVGAGI. CDR3 length: 16 residues. Trimming stripped 2 bases from V and 6 bases from J, with 20 bases between. CDR3 loop: CASSYTNRGPGVEQYF. CDR3 nucleotide sequence: TGTGCCAGCAGTTACACCAACAGGGGACCGGGGGTCGAGCAGTACTTC.

V gene TRBV30 combines with J gene TRBJ1-6; weak D call: TRBD1 (5 bases). Germline CDR1 is GTSNPN and CDR2 is SVGIG (reference sequence). Trimming left V 8 bases short and J 5 bases short, with 22 bases between. CDR3 length: 16 residues. The CDR3 loop reads CALVPGAGTDNSPLHF. The CDR3 DNA is TGTGCCCTGGTGCCGGGCGCAGGGACTGATAATTCACCCCTCCACTTT.

The V gene is TRBV19, the J gene TRBJ1-5; 7 bases map to TRBD1. CDR3 length: 14 amino acids. V dropped 4 bases and J dropped 7; count of bases not matched to a gene: 7. CDR1 and CDR2 from the germline V gene are LNHDA and SQIVND (reference sequence). The CDR3 here is CASSSETGEQPQHF. The CDR3 DNA follows: TGTGCCAGTAGTAGCGAAACAGGGGAACAGCCCCAGCATTTT.

The gene calls are TRBV28 and TRBJ1-2, with D unclear. This CDR3 contains 11 residues. V lost 6 bases and J 0 bases, leaving 2 bases between the germline ends. Germline V gives CDR1 MDHEN, CDR2 SYDVKM. CDR3: CASSSNYGYTF. The CDR3 DNA reads as TGTGCCAGCAGCTCTAACTATGGCTACACCTTC.

The chain combines TRBV19 with TRBJ2-7, with TRBD1 as a possible D gene (6 bases). The CDR3 consists of 14 residues. Trimming took 5 bases from V and 6 from J, leaving 17 bases between them. From germline, CDR1 is LNHDA and CDR2 SQIVND (reference sequence). The CDR3 region has the DNA TGTGCCAGTAGTCCCATGATGGGGGCAAGCGAGCAGTACTTC. Protein sequence: CASSPMMGASEQYF.

This sequence joins TRBV4-1 and TRBJ1-5, with a possible D match to TRBD1 (6 bases). Germline V CDR1 and CDR2: MGHRA, YSYEKL. V dropped 1 base and J dropped 6 bases, with 13 bases sitting between them. This CDR3 contains 15 residues. CDR3 residues: CASSQVGAGAQPQHF. The CDR3 DNA sequence: TGCGCCAGCAGCCAAGTAGGCGCGGGGGCTCAGCCCCAGCATTTT.

The chain carries TRBV7-2 and TRBJ1-3, with 7 bases fitting TRBD1. The V gene's germline CDR1 is SGHTA and CDR2 FQGNSA. V was clipped by 1 base and J by 4 bases; unmatched bases: 13. This CDR3 is 18 amino acids long. CDR3 DNA: TGTGCCAGCAGCTTAGGCAGCCGACAGGGAAGAACCGGAAACACCATATATTTT. Amino acids: CASSLGSRQGRTGNTIYF. Complete variable domain (other parts from reference TRBV7-2 and TRBJ1-3): GAGVSQSPSNKVTEKGKDVELRCDPISGHTALYWYRQSLGQGLEFLIYFQGNSAPDKSGLPSDRFSAERTGGSVSTLTIQRTQQEDSAVYLCASSLGSRQGRTGNTIYFGEGSWLTVV.

J is TRBJ2-1 and V is TRBV18, with 7 positions matching TRBD2. The germline V gene encodes CDR1 KGHSH and CDR2 LQKENI. Germline trimming cut 5 bases from V and 5 bases from J; bases unmatched to any gene: 6. The CDR3 runs to 14 residues. CDR3 nucleotide sequence: TGTGCCAGCTCATCCCGGCTAGCGGACAATGAGCAGTTCTTC. It codes for CASSSRLADNEQFF.

This sequence joins TRBV5-6 and TRBJ1-1, with D perhaps matching TRBD1 (6 bases). Trimming cost V 4 bases and J 7 bases, with 20 bases left between them. This CDR3 comprises 15 residues. The V gene's germline CDR1 is SGHDT and CDR2 YYEEEE. Here the CDR3 reads CASSPANPDRSEAFF. The CDR3 region has the DNA TGTGCCAGCAGCCCAGCCAACCCTGACAGGAGTGAAGCTTTCTTT.

The chain joins TRBV2 to TRBJ1-3; D is uncertain. Per germline, CDR1 SNHLY and CDR2 FYNNEI. Trimming cost V 4 bases and J 9 bases, with 13 bases left between them. The CDR3 consists of 13 residues. The CDR3 loop reads CASSVSSGLTIYF. The DNA for the CDR3 is TGTGCCAGCAGTGTGTCCAGCGGTCTCACCATATATTTT.

This sequence joins TRBV7-8 and TRBJ2-6; TRBD1 is a possible D gene (5 bases). The CDR3 is 18 amino acids. Germline loops: CDR1 SGHVS, CDR2 FQNEAQ. Trimming took off 1 base at V and 0 bases at J, with 13 bases between the two ends. The CDR3, as DNA: TGTGCCAGCAGCTTAGTAGGGGTGGACCTCTCTGGGGCCAACGTCCTGACTTTC. It translates to CASSLVGVDLSGANVLTF.

The chain is built from TRBV18 and TRBJ1-1, with D possibly matching TRBD1 (5 bases). Germline CDR1 reads KGHSH; CDR2 reads LQKENI. Trimming left V 2 bases short and J 1 base short, with 14 bases between. CDR3 length equals 16 residues. The CDR3 DNA reads TGTGCCAGCTCACCAATCTATGGCAGGGCGAACACTGAAGCTTTCTTT. Residues: CASSPIYGRANTEAFF.

This clone showed up just a few times. The rearrangement joins TRBV9 to TRBJ1-1; unclear D gene. The CDR3 contains 15 residues. Trimming removed 2 bases from V and 7 bases from J, with 18 bases in between. The germline V gene has CDR1 SGDLS and CDR2 YYNGEE. The CDR3 region has the DNA TGTGCCAGCAGCGTCTCAGAGGTTCTAGGCGGTGAAGCTTTCTTT. Translating it yields CASSVSEVLGGEAFF.

CDR3 coding DNA: TGTGCCAGTAGTGCGCGGGTTCTTGGAAACACCATATATTTT. Encoded protein: CASSARVLGNTIYF. V and J are TRBV19 and TRBJ1-3; no definite D call. From germline, CDR1 is LNHDA and CDR2 SQIVND (reference sequence). Deletions cut 5 bases from V and 3 bases from J, with 11 bases between. The CDR3 sequence is 14 residues long.

The rearrangement joins TRBV6-5 to TRBJ2-7, with D perhaps matching TRBD2 (6 bases). The CDR3 has 14 residues. Germline lookup yields CDR1 MNHEY and CDR2 SVGAGI. Trimming removed 4 bases from V and 3 bases from J, with 13 bases in between. The CDR3 DNA is TGTGCCAGCAGTTCGGATGGAGGGTTCTACGAGCAGTACTTC. The encoded protein is CASSSDGGFYEQYF.